Listed below are T cell receptor beta chains from one sample, sequenced in a study of response to subunit inactivated influenza vaccine. TCRdb re-analysed the RT-PCR reads in MiXCR, keeping a single row per CDR3 protein. The sample lists around 300,000 distinct CDR3 sequences, approximately 21% seen once, with about a tenth in the top ten. The sequencing here drew on PBMCs from blood, taken about 20 months after vaccination. Source of these receptors: a man in his fifties or sixties who received an inactivated influenza vaccine. CDR3s include the opening cysteine and the closing phenylalanine or tryptophan. D genes are given only for firm matches. Clone size, where shown, is once, few, many, or a class for clones that have expanded.

TRBV10-2	TRBD2	.	TRBJ2-5	TGCGCCAGCAAAGGGACTAGCGGAGGAGAGACCCAGTACTTC	CASKGTSGGETQYF
TRBV10-3	TRBD2	.	TRBJ2-7	TGTGCCATCAGTCGGGCGGGAGGCTACGAGCAGTACTTC	CAISRAGGYEQYF
TRBV7-9	.	.	TRBJ2-5	TGTGCCAGCAGCTTAGCTTTGAAAGAGACCCAGTACTTC	CASSLALKETQYF
TRBV21-1	.	.	TRBJ1-5	TGTGCCAGCACACCCCTTCTACTGGGAATGAGCAATCAGCCCCAGCATTTT	CASTPLLLGMSNQPQHF
TRBV6-5	TRBD1	many	TRBJ1-1	TGTGCCAGCAGTTACTCGGGACAGGGAACTGAAGCTTTCTTT	CASSYSGQGTEAFF
TRBV6-1	.	.	TRBJ2-5	TGTGCCAGCACCAAAGGCAGGGGAGGGGAGACCCAGTACTTC	CASTKGRGGETQYF
TRBV12-3/TRBV12-4	.	few	TRBJ1-5	TGTGCCAGCAAACAGGTTCGGAGCAATCAGCCCCAGCATTTT	CASKQVRSNQPQHF
TRBV4-3	.	few	TRBJ1-5	TGCGCCAGCAGCCAAGCGCGCAATCAGCCCCAGCATTTT	CASSQARNQPQHF
TRBV6-1	.	.	TRBJ1-1	TGTGCCAGCAGGACCGACAGGACCCGGGGGAGAGCTGAAGCTTTCTTT	CASRTDRTRGRAEAFF
TRBV21-1	.	.	TRBJ2-7	TGTGCCAGCAGCAATGGATTATGGACCGGGACTAGCGGGAGCTTCTACGAGCAGTACTTC	CASSNGLWTGTSGSFYEQYF
TRBV7-8	.	.	TRBJ1-5	TGTGCCAGCAGTCTTACTTGGGGGGTGGCAAATCAGCCCCAGCATTTT	CASSLTWGVANQPQHF
TRBV7-9	.	.	TRBJ2-7	TGTGCCAGCAGCTCGGACGGGTCGAGATTCTACGAGCAGTACTTC	CASSSDGSRFYEQYF
TRBV20-1	TRBD1	.	TRBJ1-2	TGCTGTGCTAGCGATGTCTTGGACAGGAAGTCTAACTATGGCTACACCTTC	CCASDVLDRKSNYGYTF
TRBV12-3/TRBV12-4	TRBD1	few	TRBJ1-4	TGTGCCAGCACCCGGACAGGGCATAATGAAAAACTGTTTTTT	CASTRTGHNEKLFF
TRBV7-2	.	.	TRBJ1-5	TGTGCCAGCAGCTTGGGGAGGAATCGGGGTCAGCCCCAGCATTTT	CASSLGRNRGQPQHF
TRBV4-2	.	few	TRBJ1-1	TGTGCCAGCAGCCAAACCTCCGGGATGAACACTGAAGCTTTCTTT	CASSQTSGMNTEAFF
TRBV6-5	.	many	TRBJ1-1	TGTGCCAGCAGTTACTCGGGCAGGAACACTGAAGCTTTCTTT	CASSYSGRNTEAFF
TRBV4-1	.	many	TRBJ1-4	TGCGCCAGCAGCCCCCTTCAGGGAAATGAAAAACTGTTTTTT	CASSPLQGNEKLFF
TRBV15	.	.	TRBJ1-1	TGTGCCACCAGCAGAGGAGAACTGAACACTGAAGCTTTCTTT	CATSRGELNTEAFF
TRBV7-8	TRBD2	.	TRBJ2-5	TGTGCCAGCAGCTCAACTATTCTGACTAGCGACCAAGAGACCCAGTACTTC	CASSSTILTSDQETQYF
TRBV20-1	TRBD2	few	TRBJ2-5	TGCAGTGCTAGATCATGGGGGGGAGGGGAGACCCAGTACTTC	CSARSWGGGETQYF
TRBV20-1	.	few	TRBJ2-2	TGCAGTGCGAGGGACCAGAACATCGGGGAGCTGTTTTTT	CSARDQNIGELFF
TRBV10-3	TRBD1	few	TRBJ2-3	TGTGCCATCGGACAGGGACCCACAGATACGCAGTATTTT	CAIGQGPTDTQYF